This T cell receptor beta chain appears in the sequencing data of a study of T cell responses to AZD1222 COVID-19 vaccine. The data were produced by immunoSEQ multiplex PCR, yet TCRdb's version contains in-frame clones alone and is incomplete. Among about 40,000 clones listed, roughly 85% were seen once. The receptor was derived from an adult who received the MenACWY meningococcal vaccine as a control. Sequencing was performed on peripheral blood, taken 28 days after the second dose of the MenACWY control vaccine.

CDR3 amino acids: CASSIGQGYQYF. DNA for the CDR3: TGTGCCAGTAGCATCGGACAGGGGTATCAGTACTTC. The chain joins TRBV19 to TRBJ2-7, with TRBD1 matching over 9 bases. Germline CDR1 reads LNHDA; CDR2 reads SQIVND (reference sequence). J lost 10 bases, V lost 6 bases, and 7 bases had no gene match. The CDR3 is 12 amino acids.